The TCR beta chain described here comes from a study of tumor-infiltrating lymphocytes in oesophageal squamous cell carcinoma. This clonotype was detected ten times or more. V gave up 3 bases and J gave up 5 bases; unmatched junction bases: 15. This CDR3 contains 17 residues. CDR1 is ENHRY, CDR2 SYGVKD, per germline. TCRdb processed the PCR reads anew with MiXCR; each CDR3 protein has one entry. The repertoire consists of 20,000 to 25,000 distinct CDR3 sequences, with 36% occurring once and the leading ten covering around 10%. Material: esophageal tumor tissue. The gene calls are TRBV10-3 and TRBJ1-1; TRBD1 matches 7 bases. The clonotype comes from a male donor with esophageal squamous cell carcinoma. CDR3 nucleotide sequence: TGTGCCATCAGTGACGAGGGGGCGTTTTTCTCCCTTACTGAAGCTTTCTTT. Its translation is CAISDEGAFFSLTEAFF.